The clone carrying this T cell receptor beta chain was detected once. Its antigen is undetermined. The germline V gene has CDR1 MGHRA and CDR2 YSYEKL. The CDR3 loop spans 16 amino acids. V was trimmed by 1 base and J by 0 bases, leaving 9 bases between them. The method was immunoSEQ multiplex PCR; TCRdb's version includes in-frame clones alone and lacks a portion of them. The sample holds some 94,000 clones; about 92% are singletons and the top ten take 3.4%. The data were taken from a study of OX40 agonist ivuxolimab in advanced cancers. General study findings and limits: Both blood CD4+ and CD8+ T cells showed clonal growth by week 6 at 0.1 to 3.0 mg/kg.

J is TRBJ1-4 and V is TRBV4-1; a possible D gene is TRBD1 (5 bases). The sequencing used CD4+ or CD8+ T cells sorted from blood, collected in a trial of the OX40 agonist ivuxolimab. This TCR derives from an adult with an advanced solid tumor such as melanoma, head and neck, liver or kidney cancer. Written as DNA, the CDR3 is TGCGCCAGCAGCCAAGGACAGCAGACAACTAATGAAAAACTGTTTTTT. It translates to CASSQGQQTTNEKLFF.